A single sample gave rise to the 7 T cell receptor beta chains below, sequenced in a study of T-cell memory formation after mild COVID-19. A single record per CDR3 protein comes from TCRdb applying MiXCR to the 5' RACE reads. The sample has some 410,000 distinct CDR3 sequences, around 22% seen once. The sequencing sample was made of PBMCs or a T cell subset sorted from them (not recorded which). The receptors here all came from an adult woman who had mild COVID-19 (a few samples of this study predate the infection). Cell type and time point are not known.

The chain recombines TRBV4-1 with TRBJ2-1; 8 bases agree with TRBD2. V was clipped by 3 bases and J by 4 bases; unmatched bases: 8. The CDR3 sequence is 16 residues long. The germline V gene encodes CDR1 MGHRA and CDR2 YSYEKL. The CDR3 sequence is CASSQPTSGIYNEQFF. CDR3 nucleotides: TGCGCCAGCAGCCAGCCTACTAGCGGCATTTACAATGAGCAGTTCTTC.

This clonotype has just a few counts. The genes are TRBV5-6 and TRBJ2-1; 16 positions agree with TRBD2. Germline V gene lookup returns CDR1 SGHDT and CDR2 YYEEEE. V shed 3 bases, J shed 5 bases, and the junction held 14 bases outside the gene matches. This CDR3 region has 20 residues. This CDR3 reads CASSSSGTSGRALRDNEQFF. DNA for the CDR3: TGTGCCAGCAGCTCCTCGGGGACTAGCGGGAGGGCCCTACGGGACAATGAGCAGTTCTTC.

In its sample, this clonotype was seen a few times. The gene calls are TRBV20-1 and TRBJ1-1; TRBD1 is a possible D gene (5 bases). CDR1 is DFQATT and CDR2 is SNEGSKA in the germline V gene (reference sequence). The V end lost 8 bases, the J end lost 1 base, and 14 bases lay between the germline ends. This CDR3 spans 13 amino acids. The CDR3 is CSSPRGTNTEAFF. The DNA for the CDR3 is TGCAGTTCTCCCCGGGGGACGAACACTGAAGCTTTCTTT.

CDR3 loop: CASSRWRGGTEAFF. Here the CDR3 DNA reads TGTGCCAGCTCAAGATGGAGAGGAGGCACTGAAGCTTTCTTT. The J gene is TRBJ1-1, the V gene TRBV6-5; D is undetermined. Germline V gene data show CDR1 as MNHEY and CDR2 as SVGAGI. V was clipped by 8 bases and J by 4 bases, with 17 bases between them. There are 14 residues in the CDR3.

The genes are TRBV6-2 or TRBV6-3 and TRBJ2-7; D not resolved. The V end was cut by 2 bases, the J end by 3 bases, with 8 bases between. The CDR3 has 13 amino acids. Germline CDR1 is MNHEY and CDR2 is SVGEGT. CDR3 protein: CASSYGQHYEQYF. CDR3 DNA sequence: TGTGCCAGCAGTTACGGGCAGCACTACGAGCAGTACTTC.

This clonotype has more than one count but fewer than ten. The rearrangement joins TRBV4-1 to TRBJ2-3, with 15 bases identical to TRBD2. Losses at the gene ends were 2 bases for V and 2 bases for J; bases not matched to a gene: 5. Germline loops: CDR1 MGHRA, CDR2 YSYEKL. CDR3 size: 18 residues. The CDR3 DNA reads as TGCGCCAGCAGCCAACCGGGACTAGCGGGGGGTTCCACAGATACGCAGTATTTT. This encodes CASSQPGLAGGSTDTQYF.

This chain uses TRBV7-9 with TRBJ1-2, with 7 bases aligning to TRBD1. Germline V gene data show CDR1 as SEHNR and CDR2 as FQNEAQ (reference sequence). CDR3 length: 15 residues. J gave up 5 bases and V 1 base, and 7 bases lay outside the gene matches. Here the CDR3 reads CASSLVGDSSYGYTF. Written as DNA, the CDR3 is TGTGCCAGCAGCTTAGTTGGGGACAGTTCGTATGGCTACACCTTC.